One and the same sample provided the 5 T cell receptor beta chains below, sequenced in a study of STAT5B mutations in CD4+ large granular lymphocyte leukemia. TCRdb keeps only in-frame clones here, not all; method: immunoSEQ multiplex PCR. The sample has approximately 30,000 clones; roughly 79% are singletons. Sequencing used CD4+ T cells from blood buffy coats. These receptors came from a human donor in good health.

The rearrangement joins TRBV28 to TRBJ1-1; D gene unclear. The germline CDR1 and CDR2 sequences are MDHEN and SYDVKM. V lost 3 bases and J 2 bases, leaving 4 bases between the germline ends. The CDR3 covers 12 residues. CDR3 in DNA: TGTGCCAGCAGTTTCCGAAACACTGAAGCTTTCTTT. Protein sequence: CASSFRNTEAFF.

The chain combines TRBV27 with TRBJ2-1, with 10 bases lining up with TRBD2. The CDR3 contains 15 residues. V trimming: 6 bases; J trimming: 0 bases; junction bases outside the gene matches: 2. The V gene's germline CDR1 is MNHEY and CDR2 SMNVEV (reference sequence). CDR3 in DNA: TGTGCCAGCAGACTAGCGGGAAGCTCCTACAATGAGCAGTTCTTC. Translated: CASRLAGSSYNEQFF.

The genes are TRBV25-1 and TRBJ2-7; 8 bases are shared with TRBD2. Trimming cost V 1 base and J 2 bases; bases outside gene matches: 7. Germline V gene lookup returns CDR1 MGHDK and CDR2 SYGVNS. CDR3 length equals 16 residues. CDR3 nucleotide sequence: TGTGCCAGCAGTGAATCAATCGGGGGGGCTGCCTACGAGCAGTACTTC. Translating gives CASSESIGGAAYEQYF.

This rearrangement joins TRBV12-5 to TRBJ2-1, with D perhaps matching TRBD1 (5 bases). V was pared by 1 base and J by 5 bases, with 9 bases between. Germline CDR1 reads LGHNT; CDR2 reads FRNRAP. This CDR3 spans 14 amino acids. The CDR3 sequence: CASGLEGRHNEQFF. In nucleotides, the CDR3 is TGTGCTAGTGGTTTGGAGGGGCGTCACAATGAGCAGTTCTTC.

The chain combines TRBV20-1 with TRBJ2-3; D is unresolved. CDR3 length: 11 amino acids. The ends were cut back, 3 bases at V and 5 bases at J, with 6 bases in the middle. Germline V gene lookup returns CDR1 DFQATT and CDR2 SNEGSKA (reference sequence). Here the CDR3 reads CSASPGDTQYF. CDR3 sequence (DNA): TGCAGTGCTAGCCCGGGAGATACGCAGTATTTT.